This entry lists 31 T cell receptor beta chains sequenced from one sample in a study of blood T cell repertoires in COVID-19. Produced via immunoSEQ multiplex PCR; TCRdb's table is partial and in-frame only. The sample has 200,000 to 300,000 clones; 75% to 95% are singletons. Input material: peripheral blood. Receptor source: a person aged 18 to 29 with COVID-19, enrolled during active disease.

The chain combines TRBV2 with TRBJ2-5; 11 positions match TRBD2. The CDR3 runs to 15 residues. After removal of 7 bases from V and 4 bases from J, the junction contained 8 bases not matched to a gene. Germline V gene lookup returns CDR1 SNHLY and CDR2 FYNNEI. The CDR3 DNA reads TGTGCCAGCAAAACAACTAGCGGGAGACTAGAGACCCAGTACTTC. Translation gives CASKTTSGRLETQYF.

This rearrangement joins TRBV9 to TRBJ2-3, with 11 bases identical to TRBD2. Germline values: CDR1 SGDLS, CDR2 YYNGEE. The CDR3 spans 16 residues. V trimming: 0 bases; J trimming: 2 bases; junction bases outside the gene matches: 2. CDR3 amino acids: CASSVGTSGLTDTQYF. The DNA for the CDR3 is TGTGCCAGCAGCGTAGGGACTAGCGGGCTCACAGATACGCAGTATTTT.

The gene calls are TRBV7-2 and TRBJ2-7, with TRBD1 as a possible D gene (6 bases). Trimming took off 4 bases at V and 6 bases at J, with 10 bases between the two ends. The CDR3 length is 12 residues. Germline loops: CDR1 SGHTA, CDR2 FQGNSA. The CDR3 protein is CASSSSGVEQYF. CDR3 nucleotide sequence: TGTGCCAGCAGCTCATCAGGGGTCGAGCAGTACTTC.

DNA of the CDR3: TGTGCCAGCAGTAAACACCCCGGACAGGGAACAGCTAATGAAAAACTGTTTTTT. Its protein product is CASSKHPGQGTANEKLFF. This chain connects TRBV25-1 to TRBJ1-4, with 8 bases aligning to TRBD1. V was pared by 5 bases and J by 3 bases, with 14 bases of the junction left unmatched. The CDR3 contains 18 residues. Germline V gene lookup returns CDR1 MGHDK and CDR2 SYGVNS.

The genes are TRBV23-1 and TRBJ1-6, with a possible D match to TRBD1 (5 bases). TRBV23-1 is an open reading frame whose function is uncertain. V lost 2 bases to trimming and J lost 7 bases, with 12 bases between them. This CDR3 is built from 15 residues. The CDR3 is CASSQVEGHNSPLHF. The CDR3 DNA reads TGCGCCAGCAGTCAAGTTGAAGGACACAATTCACCCCTCCACTTT.

The rearrangement joins TRBV5-6 to TRBJ2-5, with 10 bases aligning to TRBD1. The CDR3 spans 15 residues. Trimming took 4 bases from V and 2 from J; bases not matched to a gene: 5. Germline assignment: CDR1 SGHDT and CDR2 YYEEEE. The CDR3 sequence is CASSPGQGVQETQYF. DNA of the CDR3: TGTGCCAGCAGCCCCGGACAGGGGGTGCAAGAGACCCAGTACTTC.

The V call is TRBV27, the J call TRBJ2-1; D call uncertain. The CDR3 runs to 15 residues. V was clipped by 5 bases and J by 3 bases, with 14 bases between them. CDR1 and CDR2 from the germline V gene are MNHEY and SMNVEV (reference sequence). This chain's CDR3 is CASSPYYADYNEQFF. CDR3 DNA: TGTGCCAGCAGTCCTTACTACGCGGACTACAATGAGCAGTTCTTC.

The chain links TRBV27 to TRBJ2-4, with 10 bases lining up with TRBD1. V lost 5 bases and J lost 1; bases outside the gene matches: 5. Germline V lookup: CDR1 MNHEY, CDR2 SMNVEV (reference sequence). This CDR3 is built from 16 residues. As DNA, the CDR3 is TGTGCCAGCAGTCAACGGACAGGGGGGGCCAAAAACATTCAGTACTTC. The encoded protein is CASSQRTGGAKNIQYF.

The chain is built from TRBV14 and TRBJ2-3; D gene unclear. The CDR3 totals 11 residues. Per the germline V gene, CDR1 is SGHDN and CDR2 is FVKESK. Trimming stripped 3 bases from V and 5 bases from J, with 3 bases between. As DNA, the CDR3 is TGTGCCAGCAGCCACCGAGATACGCAGTATTTT. Encoded protein: CASSHRDTQYF.

V and J are TRBV4-1 and TRBJ1-1, with unresolved D. V lost 6 bases and J 10 bases, leaving 15 bases between the germline ends. Germline CDR1 is MGHRA and CDR2 is YSYEKL. This CDR3 contains 12 residues. The CDR3 reads CASSPPALVAFF. The CDR3 DNA sequence: TGCGCCAGCAGTCCCCCGGCCCTAGTAGCTTTCTTT.

This clone turned up a few times. The rearrangement joins TRBV3-1 (or the pseudogene TRBV3-2) to TRBJ2-7; 9 bases map to TRBD1. J gave up 4 bases and V 5 bases, and 6 bases lay outside the gene matches. This CDR3 has 14 residues. The V gene's germline CDR1 is LGHDT and CDR2 YNNKEL (reference sequence). CDR3: CASSYTGGEYEQYF. In DNA form, the CDR3 reads TGTGCCAGCAGCTATACAGGGGGCGAGTACGAGCAGTACTTC.

The V call is TRBV6-2 or TRBV6-3, the J call TRBJ2-3, with TRBD2 matching over 12 bases. The CDR3 is 18 residues long. J was trimmed by 4 bases and V by 0 bases; bases with no gene match: 8. Germline CDR1 reads MNHEY; CDR2 reads SVGEGT. CDR3 in DNA: TGTGCCAGCAGTTACTCTCTGACTAGCGGGGGTGGAGCAGATACGCAGTATTTT. Amino acid sequence: CASSYSLTSGGGADTQYF.

The chain couples TRBV6-2 or TRBV6-3 to TRBJ2-7; the match to TRBD1 covers 7 bases. This CDR3 is 16 amino acids long. V trimming: 5 bases; J trimming: 2 bases; junction bases outside the gene matches: 12. Germline assignment: CDR1 MNHEY and CDR2 SVGEGT. This CDR3 is CASSTRRDSTPYEQYF. CDR3 DNA: TGTGCCAGCAGTACTCGCCGGGACAGCACACCCTACGAGCAGTACTTC.

J is TRBJ2-7 and V is TRBV10-2; D gene ambiguous. V was shortened by 4 bases and J by 9 bases, with 16 bases between the two germline ends. Per the germline V gene, CDR1 is WSHSY and CDR2 is SAAADI. The CDR3 loop spans 13 amino acids. The CDR3 spells CASSVAASPGQYF. The CDR3 bases are TGCGCCAGCAGTGTGGCGGCCTCCCCGGGGCAGTACTTC.

The chain links TRBV19 to TRBJ2-1; the D gene is possibly TRBD2 (5 bases). The CDR3 sequence is 14 residues long. Germline CDR1 reads LNHDA; CDR2 reads SQIVND (reference sequence). Between the trimmed V and J ends, which lost 6 bases and 7 bases, there was a span of 16 bases. In nucleotides, the CDR3 is TGTGCCAGTAGGGGTGGTAACGGAGGAAATGAGCAGTTCTTC. Protein sequence: CASRGGNGGNEQFF. The full variable domain, completed using reference TRBV19 and TRBJ2-1, is DGGITQSPKYLFRKEGQNVTLSCEQNLNHDAMYWYRQDPGQGLRLIYYSQIVNDFQKGDIAEGYSVSREKKESFPLTVTSAQKNPTAFYLCASRGGNGGNEQFFGPGTRLTVL.

The chain has TRBV10-3 and TRBJ2-1; 12 bases match TRBD2. Germline V gives CDR1 ENHRY, CDR2 SYGVKD. The trim removed 6 bases at V and 6 bases at J, leaving 9 bases unmatched. The CDR3 loop spans 16 amino acids. CDR3 protein: CAIRRTSGMEINEQFF. The CDR3 bases are TGTGCCATCAGGAGGACTAGCGGGATGGAGATCAATGAGCAGTTCTTC.

The gene calls are TRBV7-9 and TRBJ2-7; 9 bases line up with TRBD1. The length of the CDR3 is 16 residues. V lost 4 bases to trimming and J lost 1 base; unmatched junction nucleotides: 8. The germline CDR1 and CDR2 sequences are SEHNR and FQNEAQ (reference sequence). The CDR3 reads CASSSRDRGGSYEQYF. CDR3 nucleotide sequence: TGTGCCAGCAGCTCCAGAGACAGGGGGGGTTCCTACGAGCAGTACTTC.

This clone is a singleton in its sample. The V and J genes are TRBV11-2 and TRBJ2-7; TRBD2 agrees at 7 bases. Germline assignment: CDR1 SGHAT and CDR2 FQNNGV. CDR3 length equals 15 residues. V shed 1 base and J 3 bases; nucleotides not matched to a gene: 6. The CDR3 loop is CASSLGGGGFYEQYF. CDR3 nucleotides: TGTGCCAGCAGCTTAGGGGGGGGAGGGTTCTACGAGCAGTACTTC.

The chain has TRBV7-9 and TRBJ1-5; D perhaps matches TRBD1 (6 bases). Trimming shortened V by 5 bases and J by 1 base, and 9 bases separated the two germline ends. The CDR3 runs to 14 residues. Germline V gene sequence: CDR1 SEHNR, CDR2 FQNEAQ (reference sequence). CDR3 loop: CASSADRSNQPQHF. The CDR3 nucleotides are TGTGCCAGCAGCGCCGACAGGAGCAATCAGCCCCAGCATTTT.

The chain combines TRBV11-2 with TRBJ2-3; no firm D call. V lost 0 bases and J 3 bases, leaving 4 bases between the germline ends. In germline, CDR1 is SGHAT, CDR2 FQNNGV. The CDR3 runs to 13 residues. The CDR3 DNA reads TGTGCCAGCAGCTTAGATCTGACAGATACGCAGTATTTT. Translated: CASSLDLTDTQYF.

The chain couples TRBV19 to TRBJ1-6; tentatively, D is TRBD1 (5 bases). The CDR3 contains 14 residues. Germline CDR1 is LNHDA and CDR2 is SQIVND (reference sequence). Between the trimmed V and J ends, which lost 6 bases and 7 bases, there was a span of 13 bases. The CDR3 loop reads CASSRGLENSPLHF. CDR3 DNA: TGTGCCAGTAGCCGGGGACTCGAAAATTCACCCCTCCACTTT.

The V and J genes are TRBV5-1 and TRBJ2-3; D call uncertain. This CDR3 region has 12 residues. The V and J ends lost 1 base and 3 bases respectively, with 3 bases between them. Germline lookup yields CDR1 SGHRS and CDR2 YFSETQ. The CDR3 DNA reads as TGCGCCAGCAGCTTGACTACAGATACGCAGTATTTT. It is translated as CASSLTTDTQYF.

This CDR3 reads CASSLTGANLQETQYF. The CDR3 DNA sequence: TGTGCCAGCAGTTTAACAGGGGCCAACCTCCAAGAGACCCAGTACTTC. V usage is TRBV28 and J usage is TRBJ2-5; 7 bases match TRBD1. The germline CDR1 and CDR2 sequences are MDHEN and SYDVKM. With V trimmed by 2 bases and J by 1 base, 7 bases remained unmatched. The CDR3 loop spans 16 amino acids.

This chain joins TRBV30 and TRBJ1-1; D unclear. The CDR3 is made up of 14 amino acids. CDR1 is GTSNPN and CDR2 is SVGIG in the germline V gene (reference sequence). Trimming cost V 1 base and J 1 base, with 10 bases left between them. CDR3 sequence reads: CAWSEPVPNTEAFF. CDR3 in DNA: TGTGCCTGGAGTGAGCCCGTACCGAACACTGAAGCTTTCTTT.

The chain uses TRBV4-1 and TRBJ2-1; 12 bases fit TRBD2. Germline-derived CDR1 and CDR2 are MGHRA and YSYEKL. This CDR3 contains 16 residues. V shed 1 base, J shed 7 bases, and the junction held 5 bases outside the gene matches. CDR3 sequence (DNA): TGCGCCAGCAGCCAAGGACCTGGGACTAGCGGGAATGAGCAGTTCTTC. Protein product: CASSQGPGTSGNEQFF.

In its sample, this clone was seen once. The gene calls are TRBV2 and TRBJ1-2; TRBD1 matches 9 bases. This CDR3 comprises 14 residues. V was pared by 6 bases and J by 4 bases, with 6 bases of the junction left unmatched. Germline V CDR1 and CDR2: SNHLY, FYNNEI. For the CDR3, the DNA is TGTGCCAGCAGGGACAGGGGAATCGGCTATGGCTACACCTTC. This sequence encodes CASRDRGIGYGYTF.

The chain is built from TRBV11-1 and TRBJ2-7, with 8 bases fitting TRBD1. J was trimmed by 4 bases and V by 5 bases; bases with no gene match: 13. Looked up from germline, CDR1 is SGHAT and CDR2 is FQDESV (reference sequence). This CDR3 contains 16 residues. CDR3 residues: CASSQGQGPFLYEQYF. CDR3 DNA sequence: TGTGCCAGCAGCCAAGGACAGGGCCCCTTCCTTTACGAGCAGTACTTC.

V and J are TRBV2 and TRBJ1-2, with D hard to call. The CDR3 covers 13 residues. V was pared by 5 bases and J by 9 bases, with 16 bases between. Germline V lookup: CDR1 SNHLY, CDR2 FYNNEI. In nucleotides, the CDR3 is TGTGCCAGCAGTTCCATGGGAGGGAATCGCTACACCTTC. The encoded protein is CASSSMGGNRYTF.

V and J are TRBV5-4 and TRBJ1-1; unclear D gene. CDR3 length equals 16 residues. With 4 bases removed from V and 0 bases from J, the gap between germline ends came to 16 bases. CDR1 and CDR2 from the germline V gene are SGHNT and YYREEE (reference sequence). The CDR3 sequence: CASSTDGAPLNTEAFF. The CDR3 DNA sequence: TGTGCCAGCAGCACCGACGGAGCCCCCCTGAACACTGAAGCTTTCTTT.

J is TRBJ2-2 and V is TRBV25-1, with a possible D match to TRBD1 (6 bases). V lost 7 bases, J lost 5 bases, and 17 bases lay in between. Germline V gene lookup returns CDR1 MGHDK and CDR2 SYGVNS. The CDR3 spans 15 residues. CDR3 nucleotide sequence: TGTGCCAGCACCCAAGGGGACATAAGGACCGGGGAGCTGTTTTTT. This codes for CASTQGDIRTGELFF.

V and J are TRBV21-1 and TRBJ2-7; TRBD1 reflects the table's D call only, with no check against the DNA. TRBV21-1 is a known pseudogene. The CDR3 covers 14 residues. DNA of the CDR3: TGTGCCAGCAGCAAACCCAGCCAGATCAGGGAGCAGTACTTC. It translates to CASSKPSQIREQYF.